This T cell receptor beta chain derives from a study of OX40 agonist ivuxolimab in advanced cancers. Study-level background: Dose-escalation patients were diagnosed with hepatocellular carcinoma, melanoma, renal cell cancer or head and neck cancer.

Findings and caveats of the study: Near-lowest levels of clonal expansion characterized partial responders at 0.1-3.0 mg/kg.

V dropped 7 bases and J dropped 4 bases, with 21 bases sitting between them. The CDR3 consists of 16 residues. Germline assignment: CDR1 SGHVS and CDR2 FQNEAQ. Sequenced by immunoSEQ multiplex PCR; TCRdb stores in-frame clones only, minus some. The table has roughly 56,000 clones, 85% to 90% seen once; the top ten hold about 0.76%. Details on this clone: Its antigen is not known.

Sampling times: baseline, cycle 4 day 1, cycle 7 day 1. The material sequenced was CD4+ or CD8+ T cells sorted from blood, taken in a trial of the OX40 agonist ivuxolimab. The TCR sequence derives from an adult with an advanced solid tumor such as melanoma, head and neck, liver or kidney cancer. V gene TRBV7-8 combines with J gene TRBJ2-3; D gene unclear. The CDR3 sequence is CASTSPIGRRPDTQYF. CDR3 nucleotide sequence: TGTGCCAGCACCTCACCAATTGGACGCCGGCCAGATACGCAGTATTTT. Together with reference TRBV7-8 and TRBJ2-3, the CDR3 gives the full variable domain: GAGVSQSPRYKVAKRGQDVALRCDPISGHVSLFWYQQALGQGPEFLTYFQNEAQLDKSGLPSDRFFAERPEGSVSTLKIQRTQQEDSAVYLCASTSPIGRRPDTQYFGPGTRLTVL.